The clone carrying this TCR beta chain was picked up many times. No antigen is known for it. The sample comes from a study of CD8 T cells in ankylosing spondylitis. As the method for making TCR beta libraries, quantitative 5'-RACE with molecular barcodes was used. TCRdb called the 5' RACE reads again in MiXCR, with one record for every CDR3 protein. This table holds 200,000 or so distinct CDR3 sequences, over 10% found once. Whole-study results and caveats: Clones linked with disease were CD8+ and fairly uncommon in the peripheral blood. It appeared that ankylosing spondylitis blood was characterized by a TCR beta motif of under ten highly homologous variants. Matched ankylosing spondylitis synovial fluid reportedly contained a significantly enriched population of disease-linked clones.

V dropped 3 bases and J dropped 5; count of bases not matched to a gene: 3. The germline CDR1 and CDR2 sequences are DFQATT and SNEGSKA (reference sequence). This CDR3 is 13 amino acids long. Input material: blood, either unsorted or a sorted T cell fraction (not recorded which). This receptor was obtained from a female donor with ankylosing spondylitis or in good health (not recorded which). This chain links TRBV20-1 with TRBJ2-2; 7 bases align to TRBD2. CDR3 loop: CSARGRETGELFF. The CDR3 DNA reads TGCAGTGCTAGGGGGAGGGAAACCGGGGAGCTGTTTTTT.